The clone carrying this TCR beta chain was detected many times. The antigen is unknown. Regions amplified from RNA transcripts were the TCR beta CDR3 regions. First-round RT-PCR with HTBI primers amplified the TCR CDR3 region. A single record per CDR3 protein comes from TCRdb applying MiXCR to the multiplex PCR reads. This sample carries about 200,000 distinct CDR3 sequences, about 17% of them seen once, and the ten largest clones take about 56%. Every diagnosis used clinical symptoms, serum thyroxine and TRAb, thyroid ultrasound and orbital computed tomography. V was clipped by 4 bases and J by 6 bases; unmatched bases: 9. CDR1 SGHRS and CDR2 YFSETQ come from the germline V gene. CDR3 size: 14 residues. This specimen belongs to a study of T cells in Graves' hyperthyroidism and ophthalmopathy. Background on the study: Pretreatment peripheral blood was obtained at initial diagnosis. Study results and limitations: Ophthalmopathy, which appeared later, was predicted by the model a median roughly 6.6 months before onset. Blood samples included most of the expanded thyroid clonotypes exceeding 0.001.

J is TRBJ2-7 and V is TRBV5-1; 8 bases match TRBD1. Sequencing input: blood. This receptor was obtained from a woman in her forties or fifties with Graves' hyperthyroidism. CDR3: CASSPGQGSGEQYF. The CDR3 nucleotides read TGCGCCAGCAGCCCTGGACAGGGTTCGGGCGAGCAGTACTTC.